This TCR beta chain was recorded in a study of cytomegalovirus exposure and HLA in healthy donors. Study-level findings and limits: Further analysis, carried out later, found HLA-associated TCR beta chains more clonally expanded than equally common other chains. Exclusion applied to some V segments, including TRBV6-2 and TRBV6-3, as they were indistinguishable.

PCR employed 60 Vbeta and 13 Jbeta primers. The method was immunoSEQ multiplex PCR; TCRdb's version includes in-frame clones alone and lacks a portion of them. This listing includes tens of thousands of clones. With regard to this clone: Its antigen is not identified. Other DNA variants within this sample encode the same CDR3.

CDR1 is MGHRA, CDR2 YSYEKL, per germline. There are 14 residues in the CDR3. V shed 5 bases and J shed 5 bases, with 15 bases lying between them. The sequence was collected from a male donor in good health and CMV-seronegative. The sequenced sample was PBMCs. The chain couples TRBV4-1 to TRBJ1-2; D uncertain. CDR3 coding DNA: TGCGCCAGCAGCTTCCGAACAACAGATTATGGCTACACCTTC. This codes for CASSFRTTDYGYTF.